The 10 T cell receptor beta chains in this list originate from one sample, sequenced in a study of early T cells in non-severe SARS-CoV-2 infection (dated by TCRdb to the early 2020s). The library came from 5' RACE. Sequenced using a NextSeq 500. Starting from the raw public reads, TCRdb applied fastp trimming at Q25, assembled clones with MiXCR and retained in-frame beta chains. Each CDR3 protein appears once, grouped with its most common genes and DNA. Across this sample there are roughly 30,000 distinct CDR3 sequences, with more than 4% seen only once. The ten largest account for 2.6% of the sample. The specimen sequenced was whole blood. These receptors all come from an adult who was a healthcare worker with PCR-confirmed SARS-CoV-2 infection or an uninfected control (not recorded which).

V gene TRBV29-1 combines with J gene TRBJ1-1, with no clear D. Looked up from germline, CDR1 is SQVTM and CDR2 is ANQGSEA. Between the trimmed V and J ends, which lost 6 bases and 5 bases, there was a span of 10 bases. The CDR3 spans 11 residues. In DNA, the CDR3 is TGCAGCGTCCTGTCGGGTACTGAAGCTTTCTTT. Residues: CSVLSGTEAFF. The full variable domain, in which reference TRBV29-1 and TRBJ1-1 provide the parts outside the CDR3, is SAVISQKPSRDICQRGTSLTIQCQVDSQVTMMFWYRQQPGQSLTLIATANQGSEATYESGFVIDKFPISRPNLTFSTLTVSNMSPEDSSIYLCSVLSGTEAFFGQGTRLTVV.

Ten or more counts support this clonotype. CDR3 sequence (DNA): TGTGCCAGCAGCTTGGAGGGAGGGTCCAGCGAGCAGTTCTTC. Translating it yields CASSLEGGSSEQFF. The chain joins TRBV5-4 to TRBJ2-1, with 7 bases matching TRBD2. CDR1 and CDR2 (germline): SGHNT, YYREEE (reference sequence). Germline trimming cut 0 bases from V and 10 bases from J; bases unmatched to any gene: 7. CDR3 length: 14 amino acids.

The sample holds a few counts of this clonotype. The chain has TRBV18 and TRBJ2-1; 7 bases match TRBD2. V lost 6 bases, J lost 2 bases, and 7 bases stayed unmatched. The CDR3 spans 15 residues. The V gene's germline CDR1 is KGHSH and CDR2 LQKENI. The CDR3 sequence: CASSRLAGAYNEQFF. In DNA, the CDR3 is TGTGCCAGCTCCCGACTAGCCGGCGCCTACAATGAGCAGTTCTTC.

The CDR3: CASTTRPGIGYEQYF. CDR3 DNA: TGTGCCAGCACAACCCGGCCAGGGATCGGCTACGAGCAGTACTTC. This chain uses TRBV18 with TRBJ2-7; weak D call: TRBD1 (5 bases). The CDR3 runs 15 residues. Trimming removed 8 bases at V and 3 bases at J, with 20 bases between. Germline CDR1 KGHSH, CDR2 LQKENI.

This clonotype was counted a few times. One junction end disagrees with the germline gene, perhaps due to a read error. V is TRBV29-1 and J is TRBJ1-1; 9 bases align to TRBD1. Germline CDR1 and CDR2: SQVTM and ANQGSEA. The CDR3 loop spans 13 amino acids. CDR3 residues: CGVGGTGRTEAFF. DNA of the CDR3: TGCGGCGTTGGAGGGACAGGGCGGACTGAAGCTTTCTTT.

This clonotype was observed at least ten times. The chain recombines TRBV5-6 with TRBJ1-1; TRBD1 aligns across 11 bases. The germline V gene encodes CDR1 SGHDT and CDR2 YYEEEE. V lost 2 bases to trimming and J lost 11 bases; unmatched junction nucleotides: 5. CDR3 length: 13 amino acids. CDR3 bases: TGTGCCAGCAGCTTCGGGACAGGGGGTTCCGCTTTCTTT. Translating gives CASSFGTGGSAFF.

This clonotype has a count of ten or more. This chain links TRBV6-5 with TRBJ2-7; D could derive from TRBD1 or TRBD2 (6 bases each). The CDR3 runs 14 residues. Germline V CDR1 and CDR2: MNHEY, SVGAGI. Trimming left V 7 bases short and J 4 bases short, with 17 bases between. DNA for the CDR3: TGTGCCAGCATAGGGGGACGGGGGCCTTACGAGCAGTACTTC. As protein: CASIGGRGPYEQYF.

Concerning this clonotype itself: One junction end disagrees with the germline gene, perhaps due to a read error. The J gene is TRBJ2-7, the V gene TRBV9, with 7 bases lining up with TRBD1. Germline values: CDR1 SGDLS, CDR2 YYNGEE. This CDR3 region has 9 residues. The CDR3 sequence: CTNKQGINF. CDR3 bases: TGTACCAATAAACAGGGGATAAACTTC.

This clonotype showed up many times. The chain joins TRBV10-3 to TRBJ2-4; D is unclear. Germline values: CDR1 ENHRY, CDR2 SYGVKD. The CDR3 is made up of 15 amino acids. V lost 0 bases to trimming and J lost 0 bases, with 6 bases between them. As DNA, the CDR3 is TGTGCCATCAGTGAGTCGGGCGAAGCCAAAAACATTCAGTACTTC. Translation gives CAISESGEAKNIQYF.

This chain links TRBV5-1 with TRBJ2-1; 13 bases are a match to TRBD2. CDR3 length: 18 residues. Germline assignment: CDR1 SGHRS and CDR2 YFSETQ. V lost 2 bases, J lost 7 bases, and 12 bases stayed unmatched. The CDR3 nucleotides read TGCGCCAGCAGCTTACAATCCGGGACTAGCGGGGTGCGAAATGAGCAGTTCTTC. It is translated as CASSLQSGTSGVRNEQFF.